This T cell receptor beta chain was sequenced during a study of shared clonotypes between healthy human individuals. Study details: CD4 naive and memory got three plates each, CD8 naive two, CD8 memory one.

There are a few counts of this clone. Germline V gene lookup returns CDR1 SGHVS and CDR2 FQNEAQ. V lost 5 bases, J lost 6 bases, and 14 bases lay in between. This CDR3 has 14 residues. Sequencing used immunoSEQ multiplex PCR; TCRdb keeps in-frame clones, though not all of them. The sample consists of about 1 million clones, under 80% of them appearing once. Donors included only healthy HIV-negative adults lacking recent acute infections or vaccinations. The chain carries TRBV7-8 and TRBJ1-5; D ambiguous. The sample taken for sequencing was memory CD4+ T cells sorted from blood. Sample subset: CD45RA-negative fraction. This TCR was recovered from a young man in good health. DNA of the CDR3: TGTGCCAGCAGCCTCGCTATTGGGCCTCAGCCCCAGCATTTT. This translates into CASSLAIGPQPQHF.